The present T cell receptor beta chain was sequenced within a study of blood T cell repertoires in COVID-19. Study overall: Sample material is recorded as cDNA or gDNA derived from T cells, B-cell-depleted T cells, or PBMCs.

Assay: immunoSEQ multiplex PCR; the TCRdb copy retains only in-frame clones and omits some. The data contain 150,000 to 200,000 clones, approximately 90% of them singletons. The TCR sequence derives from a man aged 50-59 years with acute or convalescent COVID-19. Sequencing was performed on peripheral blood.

CDR3 sequence: CASSIYGREIGTDTQYF. CDR3 DNA sequence: TGTGCCAGTAGTATTTATGGGCGGGAGATCGGCACAGATACGCAGTATTTT. The chain carries TRBV19 and TRBJ2-3; 7 bases align to TRBD2. With V trimmed by 3 bases and J by 1 base, 10 bases remained unmatched. CDR1 is LNHDA and CDR2 is SQIVND in the germline V gene (reference sequence). The CDR3 covers 17 residues.